This T cell receptor (beta chain) was sequenced during a study of T-cell memory formation after mild COVID-19. General observations from the study: Cross-reactive memory appears to have joined, as suggested by some responding clones showing up in pre-infection memory. Contracting CD8+ clones were enriched in EMRA, CD4+ mainly in CM and EM. Researchers could not confirm that second-wave clones peaking on day 37 targeted SARS-CoV-2.

The germline V gene encodes CDR1 MDHEN and CDR2 SYDVKM. V lost 11 bases, J lost 6 bases, and 16 bases lay in between. CDR3 length equals 13 residues. TCRdb used MiXCR to reprocess the 5' RACE reads, holding one entry per CDR3 protein. Seen here are about 560,000 distinct CDR3 sequences, less than 25% observed once, and the top ten hold under 8.5%. As concerns this clonotype: Antigen: not known.

The clonotype comes from an adult woman who had mild COVID-19 (a few samples of this study predate the infection). Cell type and time point are not known. The sequencing sample was made of PBMCs or a T cell subset sorted from them (not recorded which). V gene TRBV28 combines with J gene TRBJ2-2; unclear D gene. The CDR3 spells CAGESVSAGELFF. The CDR3 coding sequence is TGTGCCGGCGAGAGCGTCAGTGCCGGGGAGCTGTTTTTT.